Listed below are T cell receptor beta chains from one sample, sequenced in a study of blood T cell repertoires in COVID-19. The protocol was immunoSEQ multiplex PCR, while the TCRdb copy is restricted to in-frame clones and leaves out a portion. The data show about 80,000 clones, around 88% seen once. Sequencing input: peripheral blood. All receptors come from a woman aged 80 or over with acute or convalescent COVID-19. Both conserved end residues are part of each CDR3. The order of the fields is J gene, V gene, clone size, D gene, CDR3 protein, CDR3 DNA. D genes are given only for firm matches. Size values are once, few and many counts, or a class for expanded clones, and some rows have none.

>TRBJ2-2|TRBV5-1|NA|TRBD1
CASSLGAGTANTGELFF
TGCGCCAGCAGCTTGGGTGCCGGGACAGCGAACACCGGGGAGCTGTTTTTT
>TRBJ1-4|TRBV28|NA|TRBD1
CASRLDPTGTGEKLFF
TGTGCCAGCAGACTCGACCCGACAGGGACTGGGGAAAAACTGTTTTTT
>TRBJ1-5|TRBV6-2/TRBV6-3|NA|NA
CASSYSRSYSNQPQHF
TGTGCCAGCAGTTACAGCCGGTCTTATAGCAATCAGCCCCAGCATTTT
>TRBJ2-7|TRBV2|NA|NA
CASIWRASTHEQYF
TGTGCCAGCATCTGGCGGGCAAGTACCCACGAGCAGTACTTC
>TRBJ2-1|TRBV7-2|NA|TRBD2
CASSPPGLAGGMDEQFF
TGTGCCAGCAGCCCCCCGGGACTAGCGGGAGGTATGGATGAGCAGTTCTTC
>TRBJ1-2|TRBV29-1|NA|NA
CSVEGWSESSGTF
TGCAGCGTTGAAGGGTGGAGTGAGTCTTCGGGGACCTTC
>TRBJ1-1|TRBV18|once|TRBD1
CASSDRVNTEAFF
TGTGCCAGCTCAGACAGGGTAAACACTGAAGCTTTCTTT
>TRBJ2-4|TRBV2|NA|TRBD2
CASSEGLAGRGNIQYF
TGTGCCAGCAGTGAAGGTCTAGCGGGGCGTGGGAACATTCAGTACTTC
>TRBJ2-2|TRBV5-1|NA|TRBD1
CASSKGTAANTGELFF
TGCGCCAGCAGCAAAGGGACAGCCGCGAACACCGGGGAGCTGTTTTTT
>TRBJ1-6|TRBV5-5|NA|NA
CASSLVAGLNSPLHF
TGTGCCAGCAGCTTGGTGGCAGGGTTGAATTCACCCCTCCACTTT
>TRBJ2-2|TRBV2|NA|TRBD2
CASSADQRGGMFF
TGTGCCAGCAGTGCCGACCAGCGGGGAGGAATGTTTTTT
>TRBJ2-7|TRBV11-3|NA|NA
CASSPTGTYEQYF
TGTGCCAGCAGCCCGACTGGAACCTACGAGCAGTACTTC
>TRBJ1-5|TRBV30|NA|TRBD1
CAWSRDRSRGGENQPQHF
TGTGCCTGGAGCCGGGACAGATCCCGTGGAGGGGAGAATCAGCCCCAGCATTTT
>TRBJ2-2|TRBV3-1/TRBV3-2|NA|NA
CASSQEGLSNTGELFF
TGTGCCAGCAGCCAAGAAGGACTATCTAACACCGGGGAGCTGTTTTTT
>TRBJ1-2|TRBV10-2|NA|TRBD1
CASRPGQAYGYTF
TGCGCCAGCAGACCCGGACAGGCGTATGGCTACACCTTC
>TRBJ2-5|TRBV5-1|NA|TRBD2
CASSLVGGGAETQYF
TGCGCCAGCAGCTTGGTCGGCGGGGGGGCAGAGACCCAGTACTTC
>TRBJ2-1|TRBV7-2|NA|NA
CASSPAGLAYNEQFF
TGTGCCAGCAGCCCCGCGGGGCTAGCTTACAATGAGCAGTTCTTC
>TRBJ1-2|TRBV6-5|NA|TRBD1
CASRQQGATSYGYTF
TGTGCCAGCAGACAACAGGGGGCGACCTCCTATGGCTACACCTTC
>TRBJ2-7|TRBV3-1/TRBV3-2|NA|TRBD1
CASSQRQGAPLLYEQYF
TGTGCCAGCAGCCAACGACAGGGAGCACCACTCCTCTACGAGCAGTACTTC
>TRBJ1-1|TRBV5-1|once|TRBD1
CASSVRQGGTEAFF
TGCGCCAGCAGCGTACGACAGGGCGGGACTGAAGCTTTCTTT
>TRBJ1-2|TRBV6-6|NA|NA
CASTGRGNYGYTF
TGTGCCAGCACCGGGCGAGGGAACTATGGCTACACCTTC
>TRBJ2-3|TRBV3-1/TRBV3-2|NA|NA
CASSTKAGSTDTQYF
TGTGCCAGCAGCACGAAGGCGGGCAGCACAGATACGCAGTATTTT
>TRBJ1-2|TRBV6-5|NA|TRBD1
CASRAQGAGGYTF
TGTGCCAGCAGGGCACAGGGGGCTGGAGGCTACACCTTC
>TRBJ2-7|TRBV12-3/TRBV12-4|NA|NA
CASSLGGFYEQYF
TGTGCCAGCAGTTTAGGAGGGTTTTACGAGCAGTACTTC
>TRBJ2-7|TRBV4-1|NA|NA
CASSQEGPDEQYF
TGCGCCAGCAGCCAAGAGGGGCCGGACGAGCAGTACTTC
>TRBJ2-1|TRBV19|few|NA
CASSMGTGIYNEQFF
TGTGCCAGTAGTATGGGCACGGGGATATACAATGAGCAGTTCTTC
>TRBJ1-2|TRBV6-5|NA|NA
CASSYGQGDNYGYTF
TGTGCCAGCAGTTACGGCCAGGGCGATAACTATGGCTACACCTTC
>TRBJ1-2|TRBV9|NA|NA
CASSVDYNSYGYTF
TGTGCCAGCAGCGTAGACTACAACTCATATGGCTACACCTTC
>TRBJ2-5|TRBV30|once|NA
CAWSPPSGQETQYF
TGTGCCTGGAGCCCACCCTCGGGCCAAGAGACCCAGTACTTC
>TRBJ1-2|TRBV19|NA|NA
CASSIGDIRKSYGYTF
TGTGCCAGTAGTATAGGGGACATCAGGAAAAGCTATGGCTACACCTTC
>TRBJ2-4|TRBV7-8|NA|TRBD2
CASSSPGLKHIQYF
TGTGCCAGCAGCTCTCCGGGACTAAAGCACATTCAGTACTTC
>TRBJ2-1|TRBV2|NA|NA
CASSREAEQFF
TGTGCCAGCAGCAGGGAGGCTGAGCAGTTCTTC
>TRBJ1-5|TRBV2|NA|TRBD1
CASKQTGDQPQHF
TGTGCCAGCAAGCAGACAGGGGATCAGCCCCAGCATTTT
>TRBJ1-4|TRBV18|NA|NA
CASSLSAWGRGEKLFF
TGTGCCAGCTCACTATCTGCGTGGGGGCGCGGAGAAAAACTGTTTTTT
>TRBJ2-3|TRBV24-1|NA|TRBD2
CATSEPPTSGGATDTQYF
TGTGCCACCAGTGAACCTCCGACTAGCGGGGGGGCAACAGATACGCAGTATTTT
>TRBJ2-5|TRBV30|NA|NA
CAFRQEKWGETQYF
TGTGCCTTCCGACAGGAAAAATGGGGGGAGACCCAGTACTTC
>TRBJ2-2|TRBV5-5|NA|TRBD2
CASSLTSGRADETGELFF
TGTGCCAGCAGCTTGACTAGCGGGAGGGCCGATGAGACCGGGGAGCTGTTTTTT
>TRBJ2-2|TRBV7-9|NA|NA
CASSYPLVPRSVAGELFF
TGTGCCAGCAGCTACCCCCTGGTTCCTCGTTCGGTCGCCGGGGAGCTGTTTTTT
>TRBJ1-2|TRBV5-1|NA|TRBD1
CASSRLNRGDYGYTF
TGCGCCAGCAGCCGGTTGAACAGGGGCGACTATGGCTACACCTTC